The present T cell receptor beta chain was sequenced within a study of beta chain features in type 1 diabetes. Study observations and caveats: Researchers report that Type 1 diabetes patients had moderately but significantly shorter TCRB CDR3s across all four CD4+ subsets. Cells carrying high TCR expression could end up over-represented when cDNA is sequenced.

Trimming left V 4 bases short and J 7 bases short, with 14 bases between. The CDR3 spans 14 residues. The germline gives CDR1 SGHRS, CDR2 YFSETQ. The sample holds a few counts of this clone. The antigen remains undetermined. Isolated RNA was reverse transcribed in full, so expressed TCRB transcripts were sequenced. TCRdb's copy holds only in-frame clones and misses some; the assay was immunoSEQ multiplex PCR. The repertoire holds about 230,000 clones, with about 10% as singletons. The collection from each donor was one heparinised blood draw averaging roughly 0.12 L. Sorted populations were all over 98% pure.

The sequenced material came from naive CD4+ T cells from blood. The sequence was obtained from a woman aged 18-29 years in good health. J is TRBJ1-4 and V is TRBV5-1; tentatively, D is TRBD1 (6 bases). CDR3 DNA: TGCGCCAGCAGCATTGGGGGCCTTGGTGAAAAACTGTTTTTT. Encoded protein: CASSIGGLGEKLFF.